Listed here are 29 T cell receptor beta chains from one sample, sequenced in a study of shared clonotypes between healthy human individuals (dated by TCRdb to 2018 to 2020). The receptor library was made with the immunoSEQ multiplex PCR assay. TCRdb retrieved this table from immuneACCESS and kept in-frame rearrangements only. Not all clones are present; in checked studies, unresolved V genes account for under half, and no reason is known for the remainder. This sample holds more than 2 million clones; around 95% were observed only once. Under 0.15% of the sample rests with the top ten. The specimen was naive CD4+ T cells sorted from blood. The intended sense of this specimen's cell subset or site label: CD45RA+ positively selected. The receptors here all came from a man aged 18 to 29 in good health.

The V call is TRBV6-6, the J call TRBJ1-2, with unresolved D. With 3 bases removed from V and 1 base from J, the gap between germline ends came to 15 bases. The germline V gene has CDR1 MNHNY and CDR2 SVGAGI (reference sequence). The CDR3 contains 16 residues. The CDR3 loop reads CASSYDGKNFNYGYTF. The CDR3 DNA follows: TGTGCCAGCAGTTATGACGGGAAAAATTTTAACTATGGCTACACCTTC.

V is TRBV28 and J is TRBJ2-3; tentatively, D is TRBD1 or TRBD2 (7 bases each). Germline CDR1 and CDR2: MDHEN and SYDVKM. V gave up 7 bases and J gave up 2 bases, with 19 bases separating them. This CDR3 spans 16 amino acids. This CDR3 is CASTPGRGRPTDTQYF. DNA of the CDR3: TGTGCCAGCACCCCGGGGAGGGGGCGCCCCACAGATACGCAGTATTTT. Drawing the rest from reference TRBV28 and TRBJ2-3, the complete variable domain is DVKVTQSSRYLVKRTGEKVFLECVQDMDHENMFWYRQDPGLGLRLIYFSYDVKMKEKGDIPEGYSVSREKKERFSLILESASTNQTSMYLCASTPGRGRPTDTQYFGPGTRLTVL.

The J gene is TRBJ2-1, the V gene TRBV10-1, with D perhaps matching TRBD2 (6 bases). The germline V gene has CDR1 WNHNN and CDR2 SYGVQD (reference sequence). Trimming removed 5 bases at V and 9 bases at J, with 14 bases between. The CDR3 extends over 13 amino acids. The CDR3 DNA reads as TGCGCCAGCAGTTTCTCGGCGGGGACTGAGCAGTTCTTC. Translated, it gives CASSFSAGTEQFF.

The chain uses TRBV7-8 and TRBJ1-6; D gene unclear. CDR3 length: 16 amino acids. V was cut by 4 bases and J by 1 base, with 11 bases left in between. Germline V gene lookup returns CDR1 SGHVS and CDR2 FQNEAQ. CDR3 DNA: TGTGCCAGCAGCTCGTCGGACGGATCCTATAATTCACCCCTCCACTTT. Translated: CASSSSDGSYNSPLHF. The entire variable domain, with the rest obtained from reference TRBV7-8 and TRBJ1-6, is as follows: GAGVSQSPRYKVAKRGQDVALRCDPISGHVSLFWYQQALGQGPEFLTYFQNEAQLDKSGLPSDRFFAERPEGSVSTLKIQRTQQEDSAVYLCASSSSDGSYNSPLHFGNGTRLTVT.

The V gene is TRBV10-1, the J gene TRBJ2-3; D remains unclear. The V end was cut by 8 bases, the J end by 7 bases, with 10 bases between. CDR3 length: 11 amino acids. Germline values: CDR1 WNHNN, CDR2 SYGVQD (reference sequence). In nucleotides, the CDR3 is TGCGCCAGCCCCGACACTTATACGCAGTATTTT. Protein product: CASPDTYTQYF.

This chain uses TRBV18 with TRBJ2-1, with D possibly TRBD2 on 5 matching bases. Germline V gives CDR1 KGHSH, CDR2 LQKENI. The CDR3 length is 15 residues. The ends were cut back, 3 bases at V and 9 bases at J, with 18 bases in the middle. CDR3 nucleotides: TGTGCCAGCTCACCGGGAGCGTCCCGATCGGGTGAGCAGTTCTTC. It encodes CASSPGASRSGEQFF.

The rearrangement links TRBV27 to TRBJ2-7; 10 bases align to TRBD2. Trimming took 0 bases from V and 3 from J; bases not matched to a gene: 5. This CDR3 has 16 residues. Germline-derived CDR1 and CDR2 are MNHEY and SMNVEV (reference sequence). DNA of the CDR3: TGTGCCAGCAGTTTATCCGGGCTAGCGGGAGTCTACGAGCAGTACTTC. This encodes CASSLSGLAGVYEQYF.

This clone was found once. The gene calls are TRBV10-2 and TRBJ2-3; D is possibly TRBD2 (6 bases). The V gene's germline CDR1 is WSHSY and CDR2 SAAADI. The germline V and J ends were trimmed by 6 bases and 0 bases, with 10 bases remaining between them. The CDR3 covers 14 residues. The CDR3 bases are TGCGCCAGCAGGGAGGGACGCAGCACAGATACGCAGTATTTT. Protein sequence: CASREGRSTDTQYF.

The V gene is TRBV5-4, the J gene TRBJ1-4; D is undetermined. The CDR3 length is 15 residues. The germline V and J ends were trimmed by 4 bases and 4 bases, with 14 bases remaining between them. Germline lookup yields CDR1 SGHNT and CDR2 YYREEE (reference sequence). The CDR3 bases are TGTGCCAGCAGCCGCCAAGGGCTCGGTAATGAAAAACTGTTTTTT. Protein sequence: CASSRQGLGNEKLFF.

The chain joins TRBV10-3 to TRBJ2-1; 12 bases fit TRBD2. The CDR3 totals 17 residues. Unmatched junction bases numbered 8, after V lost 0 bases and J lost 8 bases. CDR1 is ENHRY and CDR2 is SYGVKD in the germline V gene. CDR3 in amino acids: CAISESVTSGRSDEQFF. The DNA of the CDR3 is TGTGCCATCAGTGAGTCGGTGACTAGCGGGAGAAGCGATGAGCAGTTCTTC.

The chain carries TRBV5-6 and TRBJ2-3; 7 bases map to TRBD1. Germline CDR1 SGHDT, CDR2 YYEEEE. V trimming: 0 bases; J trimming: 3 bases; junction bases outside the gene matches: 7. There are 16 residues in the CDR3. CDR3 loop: CASSLGNRGGTDTQYF. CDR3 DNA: TGTGCCAGCAGCTTGGGTAACAGGGGTGGGACAGATACGCAGTATTTT.

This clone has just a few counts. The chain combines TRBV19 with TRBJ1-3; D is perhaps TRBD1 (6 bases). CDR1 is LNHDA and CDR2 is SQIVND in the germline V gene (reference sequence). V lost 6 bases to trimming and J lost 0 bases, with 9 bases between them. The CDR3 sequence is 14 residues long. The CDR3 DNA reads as TGTGCCAGTAGCCAACAGGGCTCTGGAAACACCATATATTTT. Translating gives CASSQQGSGNTIYF.

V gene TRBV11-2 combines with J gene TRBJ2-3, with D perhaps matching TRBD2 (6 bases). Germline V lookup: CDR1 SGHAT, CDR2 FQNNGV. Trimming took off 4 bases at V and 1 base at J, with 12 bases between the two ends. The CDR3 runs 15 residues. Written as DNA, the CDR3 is TGTGCCAGCAGCTCGGGACTGTGGCGCACAGATACGCAGTATTTT. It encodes CASSSGLWRTDTQYF.

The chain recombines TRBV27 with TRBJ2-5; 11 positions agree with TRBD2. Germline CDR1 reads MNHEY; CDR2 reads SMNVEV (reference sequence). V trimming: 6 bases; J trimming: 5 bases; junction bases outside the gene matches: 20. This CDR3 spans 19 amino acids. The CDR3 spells CASSHTGTSGSGGVETQYF. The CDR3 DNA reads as TGTGCCAGCAGCCATACCGGGACTAGCGGATCCGGTGGGGTGGAGACCCAGTACTTC.

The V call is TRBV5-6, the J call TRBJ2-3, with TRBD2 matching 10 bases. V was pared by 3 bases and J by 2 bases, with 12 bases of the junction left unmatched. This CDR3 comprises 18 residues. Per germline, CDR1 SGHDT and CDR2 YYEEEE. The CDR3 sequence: CASSSLLIAGGSTDTQYF. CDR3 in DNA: TGTGCCAGCAGCTCGCTCTTGATAGCGGGGGGTTCCACAGATACGCAGTATTTT.

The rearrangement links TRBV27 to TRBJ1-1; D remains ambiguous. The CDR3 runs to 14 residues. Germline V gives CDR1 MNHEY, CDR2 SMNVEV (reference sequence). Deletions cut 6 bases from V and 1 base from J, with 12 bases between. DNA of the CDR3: TGTGCCAGCAGCTCGGGCCGCCCGAACACTGAAGCTTTCTTT. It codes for CASSSGRPNTEAFF.

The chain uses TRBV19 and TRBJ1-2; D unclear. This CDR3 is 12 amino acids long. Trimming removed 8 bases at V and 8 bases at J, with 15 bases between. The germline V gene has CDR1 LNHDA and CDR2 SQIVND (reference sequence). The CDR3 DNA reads TGTGCCAGTTTCTCCGGGCCGAGGGGCTACACCTTC. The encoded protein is CASFSGPRGYTF.

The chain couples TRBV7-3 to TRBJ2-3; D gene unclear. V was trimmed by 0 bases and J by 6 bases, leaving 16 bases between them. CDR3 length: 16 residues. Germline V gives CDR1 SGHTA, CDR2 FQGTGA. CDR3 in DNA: TGTGCCAGCAGCTTAACGGGCGGACCCCCCGCGGATACGCAGTATTTT. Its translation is CASSLTGGPPADTQYF.

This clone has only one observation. CDR3 bases: TGTGCCAGCAGGGGACAGGGCAACTACAATGAGCAGTTCTTC. Its translation: CASRGQGNYNEQFF. This chain uses TRBV2 with TRBJ2-1; TRBD1 aligns across 9 bases. J gave up 3 bases and V 6 bases, and 3 bases lay outside the gene matches. The CDR3 length is 14 residues. CDR1 is SNHLY, CDR2 FYNNEI, per germline.

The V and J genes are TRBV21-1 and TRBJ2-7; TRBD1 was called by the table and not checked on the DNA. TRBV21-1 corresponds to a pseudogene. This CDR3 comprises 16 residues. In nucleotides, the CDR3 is TGTGCCAGCAGCAAACGACAGGGACTGGGTTACTACGAGCAGTACTTC. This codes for CASSKRQGLGYYEQYF.

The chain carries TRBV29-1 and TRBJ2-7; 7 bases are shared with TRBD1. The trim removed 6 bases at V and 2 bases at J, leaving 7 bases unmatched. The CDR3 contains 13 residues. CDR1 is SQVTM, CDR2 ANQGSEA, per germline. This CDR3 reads CSVGETGPYEQYF. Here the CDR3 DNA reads TGCAGCGTCGGCGAGACAGGGCCCTACGAGCAGTACTTC.

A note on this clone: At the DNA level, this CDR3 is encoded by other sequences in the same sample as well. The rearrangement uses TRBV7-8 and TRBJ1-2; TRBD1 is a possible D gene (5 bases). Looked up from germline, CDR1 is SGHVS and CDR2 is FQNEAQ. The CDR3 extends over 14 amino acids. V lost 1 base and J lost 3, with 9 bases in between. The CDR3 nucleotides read TGTGCCAGCAGCTTAGGTCCGGGGGACTATGGCTACACCTTC. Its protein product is CASSLGPGDYGYTF.

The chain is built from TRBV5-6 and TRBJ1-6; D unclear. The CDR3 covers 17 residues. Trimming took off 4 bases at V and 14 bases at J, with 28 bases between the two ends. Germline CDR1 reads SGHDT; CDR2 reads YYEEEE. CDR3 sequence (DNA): TGTGCCAGCAGCCTAGGCTTCAGGCCCTCCCGCGATGGAGCCCTCCACTTT. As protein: CASSLGFRPSRDGALHF. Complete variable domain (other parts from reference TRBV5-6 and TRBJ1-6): DAGVTQSPTHLIKTRGQQVTLRCSPKSGHDTVSWYQQALGQGPQFIFQYYEEEERQRGNFPDRFSGHQFPNYSSELNVNALLLGDSALYLCASSLGFRPSRDGALHFGNGTRLTVT.

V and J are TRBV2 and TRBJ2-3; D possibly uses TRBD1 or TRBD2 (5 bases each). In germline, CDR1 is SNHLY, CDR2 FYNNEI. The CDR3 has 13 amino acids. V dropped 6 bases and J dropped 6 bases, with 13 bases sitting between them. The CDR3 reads CASRQEVADTQYF. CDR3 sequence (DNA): TGTGCCAGCAGACAGGAGGTTGCGGATACGCAGTATTTT.

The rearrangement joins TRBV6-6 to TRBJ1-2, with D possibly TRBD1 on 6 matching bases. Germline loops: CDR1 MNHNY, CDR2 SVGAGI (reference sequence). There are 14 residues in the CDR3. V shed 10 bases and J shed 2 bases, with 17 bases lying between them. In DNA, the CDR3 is TGTGCCACCATCCCCAGAGGGGGAAACTATGGCTACACCTTC. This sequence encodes CATIPRGGNYGYTF.

This chain's CDR3 is CASMGTSGGSTKNIQYF. The CDR3 region has the DNA TGTGCCAGCATGGGGACTAGCGGGGGGTCCACCAAAAACATTCAGTACTTC. The rearrangement joins TRBV28 to TRBJ2-4; 15 bases align to TRBD2. The CDR3 contains 17 residues. With V trimmed by 7 bases and J by 2 bases, 6 bases remained unmatched. Germline-derived CDR1 and CDR2 are MDHEN and SYDVKM.

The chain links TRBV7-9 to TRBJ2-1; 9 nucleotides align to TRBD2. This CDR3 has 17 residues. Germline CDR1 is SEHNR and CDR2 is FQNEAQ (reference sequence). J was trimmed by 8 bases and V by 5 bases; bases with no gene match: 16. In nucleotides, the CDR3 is TGTGCCAGCAGCCTAACCACCGGGACTAGCTTTCCGCATGAGCAGTTCTTC. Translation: CASSLTTGTSFPHEQFF.

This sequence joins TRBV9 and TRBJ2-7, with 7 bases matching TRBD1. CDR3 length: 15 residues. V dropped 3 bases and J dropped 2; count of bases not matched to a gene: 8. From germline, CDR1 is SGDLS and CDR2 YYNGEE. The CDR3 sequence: CASSALGTDTYEQYF. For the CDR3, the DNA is TGTGCCAGCAGCGCTCTCGGGACAGATACCTACGAGCAGTACTTC.

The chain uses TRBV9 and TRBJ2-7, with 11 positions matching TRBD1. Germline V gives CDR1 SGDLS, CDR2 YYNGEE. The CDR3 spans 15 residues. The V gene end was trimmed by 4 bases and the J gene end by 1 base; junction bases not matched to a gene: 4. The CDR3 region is CASSSGTGGSYEQYF. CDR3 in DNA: TGTGCCAGCAGCTCTGGGACAGGGGGATCCTACGAGCAGTACTTC.